Listed below are T cell receptor beta chains from one sample, sequenced in a study of blood T cell repertoires in COVID-19. Sequencing was performed with immunoSEQ multiplex PCR; in TCRdb, only in-frame clones are kept and a portion is missing. The repertoire has about 170,000 clones, more than 85% of them found once; the top ten carry about 2.5%. Sample: peripheral blood. The source of these receptors is a woman older than 75 with COVID-19, enrolled during active disease. The CDR3 runs from the conserved cysteine through the conserved F or W. Each record gives: clone size, D gene, V gene, J gene, CDR3 DNA, CDR3 protein. The D gene is left open where the match is weak. A row's size may be missing; if present it is once, few, many or a size class.

NA,NA,TRBV7-9,TRBJ1-6,TGTGCCAGCAGCTTAGTGAGGGACTATTCACCCCTCCACTTT,CASSLVRDYSPLHF
NA,NA,TRBV7-3,TRBJ2-5,TGTGCCAGCAGCCAGGGATACCAAGAGACCCAGTACTTC,CASSQGYQETQYF
NA,NA,TRBV18,TRBJ2-1,TGTGCCAGCTCACAACCTATGAGCTCCTACAATGAGCAGTTCTTC,CASSQPMSSYNEQFF
NA,TRBD1,TRBV28,TRBJ2-7,TGTGCCAGCAGGGGGGACAGGTCATCTCACGAGCAGTACTTC,CASRGDRSSHEQYF
NA,TRBD2,TRBV19,TRBJ2-7,TGTGCCAGTAGTATTCTATTCGGGGGGGGCTACGAGCAGTACTTC,CASSILFGGGYEQYF
NA,TRBD2,TRBV11-2,TRBJ2-7,TGTGCCAGCAGCTTAGTGTTAGCGGGTTCCTACGAGCAGTACTTC,CASSLVLAGSYEQYF
NA,NA,TRBV12-3/TRBV12-4,TRBJ1-2,TGTGCCAGCAGTTTTCAGGGAATGGATGGCTACACCTTC,CASSFQGMDGYTF
NA,NA,TRBV27,TRBJ1-3,TGTGCCAGCAGTAACAGGGTGGACGGAAACACCATATATTTT,CASSNRVDGNTIYF
NA,TRBD1,TRBV5-5,TRBJ1-5,TGTGCCAGCAGCTTCAGGGAGACAGGGGGCAGCAATCAGCCCCAGCATTTT,CASSFRETGGSNQPQHF
NA,NA,TRBV7-6,TRBJ2-7,TGTGCCAGCAGCTTCCTTGGGCGCGAGCAGTACTTC,CASSFLGREQYF
NA,TRBD2,TRBV11-3,TRBJ2-2,TGTGCCAGCAGCTCTTCCGGGACTAGCATGGCCGGGGAGCTGTTTTTT,CASSSSGTSMAGELFF
NA,TRBD1,TRBV28,TRBJ1-2,TGTGCCAGCAGTCCCCAACCGGGACAGGGGGTGTTCCTCTTC,CASSPQPGQGVFLF
NA,TRBD1,TRBV10-3,TRBJ1-5,TGTGCCATCAGTGAGTCCGGACAGGGTGCTCAGCCCCAGCATTTT,CAISESGQGAQPQHF
NA,TRBD1,TRBV7-8,TRBJ1-1,TGTGCCAGCAGCCCATTGACAGGGGGAAAGACTGAAGCTTTCTTT,CASSPLTGGKTEAFF
NA,NA,TRBV10-3,TRBJ1-5,TGTGCCATCAGCCCCGGCGGACGGGGACTAAGGACCCAGCATTTT,CAISPGGRGLRTQHF
once,TRBD1,TRBV5-1,TRBJ2-2,TGCGCCAGCAGCTTGGCAGGGGGATCGACCGGGGAGCTGTTTTTT,CASSLAGGSTGELFF
NA,NA,TRBV4-1,TRBJ2-1,TGCGCCAGCAGCCAAGATAGCGGAACCTACAATGAGCAGTTCTTC,CASSQDSGTYNEQFF
NA,NA,TRBV2,TRBJ2-5,TGTGCCAGCAGCCGACTGGGGACACAAGAGACCCAGTACTTC,CASSRLGTQETQYF
NA,NA,TRBV28,TRBJ1-5,TGTGCCAGCAGTTTGGGTTCGGGGGGCAATCAGCCCCAGCATTTT,CASSLGSGGNQPQHF
NA,NA,TRBV6-5,TRBJ2-2,TGTGCCAGCAGTTATCCCGGGTCCGGGGAGCTGTTTTTT,CASSYPGSGELFF
once,NA,TRBV11-2,TRBJ2-1,TGTGCCAGCAGCTTAAATATAGGGAGCGTCGACAATGAGCAGTTCTTC,CASSLNIGSVDNEQFF
NA,NA,TRBV6-6,TRBJ2-5,TGTGCCAGCAGCCGGACTCGCGAAGAGACCCAGTACTTC,CASSRTREETQYF
NA,TRBD1,TRBV7-9,TRBJ1-5,TGTGCCAGCAGCTTACGAGGACAGGTGGATCAGCCCCAGCATTTT,CASSLRGQVDQPQHF
NA,TRBD1,TRBV6-2/TRBV6-3,TRBJ1-1,TGTGCCAGCAGTTACCCAATGGGACAGGGTAACCTGAACACTGAAGCTTTCTTT,CASSYPMGQGNLNTEAFF
NA,NA,TRBV18,TRBJ1-2,TGTGCCAGCTCACCCGATAACCCTGGACTCAACTATGGCTACACCTTC,CASSPDNPGLNYGYTF
NA,TRBD1,TRBV5-1,TRBJ1-2,TGCGCCAGCAGCCAGACAGGGGAAGGCTATGGCTACACCTTC,CASSQTGEGYGYTF
NA,NA,TRBV3-1/TRBV3-2,TRBJ1-4,TGTGCCAGCAGCCCCACGATGACAGCGTTTAATGAAAAACTGTTTTTT,CASSPTMTAFNEKLFF
NA,TRBD1,TRBV24-1,TRBJ2-1,TGTGCCACCAGTGATTCGGGGACAGGGGGATGGAATGAGCAGTTCTTC,CATSDSGTGGWNEQFF
NA,TRBD2,TRBV9,TRBJ2-3,TGTGCCAGCAGCGTCGCGACTAGCCCGGGCGATACGCAGTATTTT,CASSVATSPGDTQYF
NA,NA,TRBV7-9,TRBJ1-4,TGTGCCAGCAGGGAGAGTGGGGGCGAAAAACTGTTTTTT,CASRESGGEKLFF
NA,NA,TRBV7-6,TRBJ1-1,TGTGCCAGCAGCTCGGGACTCCCGGCCACTGAAGCTTTCTTT,CASSSGLPATEAFF
NA,NA,TRBV28,TRBJ1-1,TGTGCCAGCAGTCCCACCTCTGGACAGCGTAACACTGAAGCTTTCTTT,CASSPTSGQRNTEAFF
NA,NA,TRBV6-5,TRBJ1-5,TGTGCCAGCAGTTCCCGCGGTGGCAATCAGCCCCAGCATTTT,CASSSRGGNQPQHF
many,NA,TRBV9,TRBJ1-6,TGTGCCAGCAGCAGCACCGAGGATTCACCCCTCCACTTT,CASSSTEDSPLHF
NA,NA,TRBV11-1,TRBJ1-2,TGTGCCAGCAGCTTAGCGCTTGGGGGCGCTAACTATGGCTACACCTTC,CASSLALGGANYGYTF
NA,TRBD2,TRBV5-4,TRBJ2-3,TGTGCCAGCAGCCCGGCCGGACTAGCGGGAGGCCCATATACGCAGTATTTT,CASSPAGLAGGPYTQYF
NA,NA,TRBV19,TRBJ1-2,TGTGCCAGTATGGGGGGATATGGCTACACCTTC,CASMGGYGYTF
few,NA,TRBV6-5,TRBJ1-2,TGTGCCAGCAGAGAGACAGTGAGCTATGGCTACACCTTC,CASRETVSYGYTF
NA,TRBD2,TRBV6-2/TRBV6-3,TRBJ2-1,TGTGCCAGCAGTTCTCGTGGTAGCGGGAGGGTCAATGAGCAGTTCTTC,CASSSRGSGRVNEQFF
NA,TRBD1,TRBV7-8,TRBJ1-2,TGTGCCAGCAGCTTCCTACAGGGGACTAACTATGGCTACACCTTC,CASSFLQGTNYGYTF
NA,TRBD1,TRBV9,TRBJ2-7,TGTGCCAGCAGCGTAGGCTGGACAGGGGCCTACGAGCAGTACTTC,CASSVGWTGAYEQYF
NA,NA,TRBV3-1/TRBV3-2,TRBJ2-7,TGTGCCAGCAGCCAAGGACTCTACGAGCAGTACTTC,CASSQGLYEQYF
NA,TRBD1,TRBV18,TRBJ1-3,TGTGCCAGCTCACCATTAGGGGACAGCGACTTCAGCTCTGGAAACACCATATATTTT,CASSPLGDSDFSSGNTIYF
NA,NA,TRBV5-1,TRBJ1-3,TGCGCCAGCGCCTCGGGGAGGACTGCTGGAAACACCATATATTTT,CASASGRTAGNTIYF
NA,NA,TRBV3-1/TRBV3-2,TRBJ1-2,TGTGCCAGCAGCCAACAAACGGGATTTGGCTTCTCCTATGGCTACACCTTC,CASSQQTGFGFSYGYTF
NA,TRBD2,TRBV6-5,TRBJ2-3,TGTGCCAGCAGCTCACTAGCGGGAGGGCTTAATACGCAGTATTTT,CASSSLAGGLNTQYF
NA,NA,TRBV28,TRBJ2-2,TGTGCCAGGAGGCAGGGGAGAAATACCGGGGAGCTGTTTTTT,CARRQGRNTGELFF
NA,NA,TRBV7-2,TRBJ2-1,TGTGCCAGCAGCTTAGATAACCGGGGGAATGAGCAGTTCTTC,CASSLDNRGNEQFF
NA,NA,TRBV3-1/TRBV3-2,TRBJ2-7,TGTGCCAGCAGCCAAGACAAGCGCGAGCAGTACTTC,CASSQDKREQYF
NA,TRBD2,TRBV7-2,TRBJ2-1,TGTGCCAGCAGCTCGGGACTAGGGGGAGGCTCCTACAATGAGCAGTTCTTC,CASSSGLGGGSYNEQFF
NA,NA,TRBV24-1,TRBJ2-3,TGTGCCACCAGTGATTTTGTCTCAGGGAAAGGGGCAGATACGCAGTATTTT,CATSDFVSGKGADTQYF
NA,TRBD1,TRBV6-5,TRBJ1-3,TGTGCCAGCAGTTTGAGGGACAGGCGCTCTGGAAACACCATATATTTT,CASSLRDRRSGNTIYF
NA,TRBD2,TRBV7-2,TRBJ2-5,TGTGCCAGCAGCCCCGGGGGACTAGCGGGAAGAGAGACCCAGTACTTC,CASSPGGLAGRETQYF
NA,TRBD2,TRBV7-2,TRBJ2-7,TGTGCCAGCAGCCCAGGACTAGCCTCCTACGAGCAGTACTTC,CASSPGLASYEQYF
NA,TRBD2,TRBV27,TRBJ2-1,TGTGCCAGCTCTAGCGGGAGGGGTGAGCAGTTCTTC,CASSSGRGEQFF